The entry below gives a single T cell receptor beta chain sequence along with its context. This record comes from a study of patients with pleural tuberculosis. Each CDR3 protein is one row after TCRdb ran MiXCR on the reads. The table lists 25,000 to 35,000 distinct CDR3 sequences, 15% to 20% of them singletons. This receptor was identified in a human donor with pleural tuberculosis. Sequenced material: peripheral blood.

CDR3 sequence reads: CASGLVQGGGYTF. CDR3 sequence (DNA): TGTGCTAGTGGTTTGGTACAGGGCGGTGGCTACACCTTC. This rearrangement joins TRBV12-5 to TRBJ1-2; TRBD1 is a possible D gene (6 bases). Between the trimmed V and J ends, which lost 0 bases and 7 bases, there was a span of 9 bases. CDR3 length: 13 amino acids. CDR1 and CDR2 (germline): LGHNT, FRNRAP.